These 12 T cell receptor beta chains were sequenced from one sample in a study of low-dose radiotherapy and immunotherapy resistance in tumors. The time point here: after trial treatment. Stated treatment: LDRT plus nivolumab, ipilimumab, low-dose cyclophosphamide and aspirin (RACIN trial). TRAV- and TRBV-specific primers, spanning alpha and beta chains, primed first-strand cDNA. TCRs were amplified for roughly 20 PCR cycles with a constant-region primer and V-primer adapter. TCRdb reprocessed the reads via MiXCR and lists one record per CDR3 protein. The sample shows 95,000 to 100,000 distinct CDR3 sequences, around 21% of them seen only once. The sample here was PBMCs, taken after low-dose radiotherapy plus immunotherapy. The receptors come from a male donor with prostate cancer.

There are many counts of this clonotype. The genes are TRBV2 and TRBJ1-5; D uncertain. V dropped 7 bases and J dropped 4 bases, with 11 bases sitting between them. Looked up from germline, CDR1 is SNHLY and CDR2 is FYNNEI. The CDR3 extends over 13 amino acids. CDR3 in DNA: TGTGCCAGCACCCCTAGTGCGAATCAGCCCCAGCATTTT. It translates to CASTPSANQPQHF.

The rearrangement uses TRBV24-1 and TRBJ2-1; D not resolved. Trimming stripped 0 bases from V and 6 bases from J, with 14 bases between. The CDR3 extends over 16 amino acids. CDR1 and CDR2 from the germline V gene are KGHDR and SFDVKD. The DNA of the CDR3 is TGTGCCACCAGTGATTTGGTTGATGCAGGACGCAATGAGCAGTTCTTC. The encoded protein is CATSDLVDAGRNEQFF.

This clonotype has ten or more counts. This chain joins TRBV4-2 and TRBJ2-3; 8 bases map to TRBD2. After removal of 4 bases from V and 7 bases from J, the junction contained 7 bases not matched to a gene. The CDR3 extends over 14 amino acids. The germline gives CDR1 LGHNA, CDR2 YNFKEQ. The CDR3 coding sequence is TGTGCCAGCAGCCCAGCGGGGGATGGGTATACGCAGTATTTT. This sequence encodes CASSPAGDGYTQYF.

This clonotype was observed at least ten times. The chain carries TRBV7-6 and TRBJ2-2; D unclear. V gave up 5 bases and J gave up 7 bases, with 17 bases separating them. Germline lookup yields CDR1 SGHVS and CDR2 FNYEAQ. The CDR3 loop spans 15 amino acids. The CDR3, as DNA: TGTGCCAGCAGCCAGAGAGCCAATAGTTACGGGGAGCTGTTTTTT. Translated, it gives CASSQRANSYGELFF. Full variable domain (outside the CDR3, taken from reference TRBV7-6 and TRBJ2-2): GAGVSQSPRYKVTKRGQDVALRCDPISGHVSLYWYRQALGQGPEFLTYFNYEAQQDKSGLPNDRFSAERPEGSISTLTIQRTEQRDSAMYRCASSQRANSYGELFFGEGSRLTVL.

This clonotype came up once. V and J are TRBV3-1 and TRBJ2-6, with D unresolved. The CDR3 spans 15 residues. Germline V gives CDR1 LGHDT, CDR2 YNNKEL (reference sequence). Between the trimmed V and J ends, which lost 6 bases and 0 bases, there was a span of 9 bases. The CDR3 coding sequence is TGTGCCAGCAGGAACCGGTACTCTGGGGCCAACGTCCTGACTTTC. Protein: CASRNRYSGANVLTF.

In its sample, this clonotype was seen many times. This chain uses TRBV12-3 or TRBV12-4 with TRBJ2-2; D perhaps matches TRBD1 (5 bases). V was shortened by 2 bases and J by 4 bases, with 17 bases between the two germline ends. CDR3 length: 17 amino acids. CDR3 bases: TGTGCCAGCAGTTTAAATTGGCCAGGGTTATCCACCGGGGAGCTGTTTTTT. Amino acids: CASSLNWPGLSTGELFF.

About this clonotype itself: This may be a read error, as it is one base from a much larger clone. The V and J genes are TRBV25-1 and TRBJ1-4; TRBD1 is a possible D gene (6 bases). With 10 bases removed from V and 5 bases from J, the gap between germline ends came to 11 bases. CDR3 length equals 12 residues. CDR1 and CDR2 from the germline V gene are MGHDK and SYGVNS. The CDR3 loop is CANRVGNEKLFF. The CDR3, as DNA: TGTGCCAACAGGGTCGGCAATGAAAAACTGTTTTTT.

At least ten counts were recorded for this clonotype. The chain links TRBV3-1 to TRBJ2-4; D is unclear. CDR1 and CDR2 (germline): LGHDT, YNNKEL (reference sequence). The V gene lost 1 base and the J gene lost 6 bases, with 10 bases spanning the gap. CDR3 length: 14 amino acids. CDR3 amino acids: CASSQALDPNIQYF. The CDR3 DNA sequence: TGTGCCAGCAGCCAAGCCCTGGACCCAAACATTCAGTACTTC.

In its sample, this clonotype was seen many times. This sequence joins TRBV18 and TRBJ1-1, with a possible D match to TRBD1 (5 bases). CDR1 is KGHSH, CDR2 LQKENI, per germline. V was trimmed by 3 bases and J by 1 base, leaving 24 bases between them. The CDR3 is made up of 19 amino acids. CDR3 in DNA: TGTGCCAGCTCACCTCTCCCCACAGGAGCGGTATATGGGAACACTGAAGCTTTCTTT. This sequence encodes CASSPLPTGAVYGNTEAFF.

The chain joins TRBV3-1 to TRBJ2-7; no clear D gene. V lost 1 base and J 0 bases, leaving 10 bases between the germline ends. The CDR3 length is 15 residues. The germline CDR1 and CDR2 sequences are LGHDT and YNNKEL (reference sequence). Here the CDR3 reads CASSQGDTSSYEQYF. CDR3 DNA: TGTGCCAGCAGCCAAGGTGATACGAGCTCCTACGAGCAGTACTTC.

The chain uses TRBV6-1 and TRBJ2-1; D not resolved. CDR3 size: 11 residues. Germline loops: CDR1 MNHNS, CDR2 SASEGT. Between the trimmed V and J ends, which lost 5 bases and 8 bases, there was a span of 7 bases. The CDR3, as DNA: TGTGCCAGCAGTTGGAGCGATGAGCAGTTCTTC. Amino acids: CASSWSDEQFF.

The chain has TRBV27 and TRBJ1-2, with 7 bases that match TRBD1. Germline CDR1 MNHEY, CDR2 SMNVEV (reference sequence). The CDR3 has 14 residues. V was pared by 4 bases and J by 5 bases, with 7 bases of the junction left unmatched. CDR3 sequence: CASSSTGDRYGYTF. For the CDR3, the DNA is TGTGCCAGCAGTTCAACAGGGGATAGGTATGGCTACACCTTC.